This T cell receptor (beta chain) was observed in a study of cytomegalovirus exposure and HLA in healthy donors (dated 2017 in TCRdb). Some background on the complete study: In an earlier analysis of fewer than 750 of the donors, less than 350 Gb of sequence data and 117 million unique TCR beta sequences from 150 million to 200 million T cells were reported. A later analysis re-examined previously published TCR beta repertoires from around 670 donors and added high-resolution HLA genotyping to investigate patterns of TCR occurrence. An earlier analysis of 587 of the donors used high-throughput TCR beta sequencing to judge whether each TCR beta V gene segment behaved as functional or pseudogenic. The study combined high-throughput TCR immunosequencing, statistical association of individual TCRs with disease status, and machine learning to predict cytomegalovirus infection status. The study aimed to test whether signatures of past pathogen exposure could be identified by cataloging public T cell receptors. Of the approximately 400 genotyped donors, 75% to 85% were placed in the genetic ancestry cluster associated with self-reported Caucasian donors. Across about 370 genotyped donors of the cohort, an average of about 220,000 unique TCR beta nucleotide sequences per donor were sequenced, and roughly 20% of those sequences were non-productive. In addition to the first cohort of approximately 650 subjects, a separate validation cohort of approximately 130 different subjects was used. The study used immunosequencing to profile the T cell repertoires of approximately 650 subjects and linked those repertoires to cytomegalovirus serostatus. Every repertoire in the discovery cohort had been generated on one and the same sequencing platform. Rather than using new phenotypic data, the later analysis identified candidate immune exposures from TCR beta sequences and from how often those sequences occurred across donors. The number of donors typed differed by locus, with roughly 629-640 for A, B, C, DRB1 and DQB1, more than 500 for DQA1, nearly 610 for DPA1, and approximately 470 for DPB1. Donor age, sex, ethnicity and CMV serostatus were compiled together with the repertoire data. Both class I and class II loci were covered by HLA typing, at four-digit resolution. A later genetic analysis took genome-wide SNP genotypes for about three fifths of the 666 donors and used that subset as a discovery cohort. About five DR-DQ haplotypes were treated as single units for association and clustering because of strong linkage in the cohort. Roughly 310 gigabases of sequencing data and roughly 90 million unique TCR sequences were included in an early release covering roughly 700 HLA-typed donors. What the study reported, not specific to this receptor: In a later analysis, TCR association rates were found to vary across HLA loci, with the most associated TCRs seen for DRB1 alleles and the fewest for HLA-C alleles. Roughly uniform sequencing depth across donors was assumed in presence/absence analyses, although this assumption may not hold. The cohort was sequenced for TCR beta chains only, and without alpha or paired-chain data the features that could be detected were limited. A further reported finding was that TCR beta sequences accurately predicted the HLA-A and HLA-B alleles for most subjects in the first cohort. Compared with the roughly 600-donor mean, donors in an Asian-associated ancestry cluster had fewer N-insertions in productive TCRs, according to a later genetic analysis. The earlier analysis of about 600 of the donors excluded 15 to 20 rarely observed V segments, including chromosome 9 orphons, because counts were too low. Across donors, most TCR sequences were observed very rarely, whereas some public TCRs were present in many individuals. The authors suggested that the approach could potentially be extended to other disease states and immunological phenotypes. Linkage disequilibrium might explain the correlated functional status among segregating V segments, but an unknown experimental factor could not be excluded. When HLA alleles, especially DR and DQ, strongly co-occurred, TCR associations were difficult to assign to individual alleles. Specific HLA alleles were associated with more than 15,000 TCR beta sequences at a false discovery rate of 0.05 in a later analysis. In both the original and validation cohorts, the classifier was reported to diagnose cytomegalovirus status with high specificity and sensitivity. The study listed 150 to 200 TCR beta chains as associated with cytomegalovirus. In a later genetic analysis, a missense DCLRE1C variant was associated with V-gene and J-gene trimming of TCR beta chains, and the association was replicated in an independent cohort. In a later analysis, HLA-associated TCR beta chains were found to be more clonally expanded and to have lower generation probabilities than equally common non-associated chains. The sequencing pipeline was judged likely to have produced a cluster of highly shared sequence variants as a technical artifact. CMV serostatus was the only immune exposure information available for the cohort. In vitro tests confirmed that a few of the cytomegalovirus-associated TCR beta chains recognize cytomegalovirus antigens. In an earlier analysis of some 500 of the donors, most TCR beta V segments were observed in productive rearrangements about 90% or about 30% of the time, broadly matching IMGT annotations. Some IMGT-functional V segments, including TRBV6-2 and TRBV6-3, could not be distinguished by the 87-base-pair reads and were therefore excluded. According to a later analysis, most CMV-associated TCR beta chains appeared to be HLA-restricted, and the HLA associations seemed to be driven largely by CMV exposure. A later analysis reported that several top co-occurrence clusters appeared linked to parvovirus B19, influenza, CMV and Epstein-Barr virus. Because HLA typing was unavailable for some donors at each locus, only the typed subset was used in association tests.

About this clone itself: Its antigen specificity is not known. No much larger clonotype is one base removed from it; base qualities were not supplied. The same CDR3 is also encoded by other DNA sequences in this sample.

The cohort was made up of several hundred healthy bone marrow donors. At the time of sampling, every cohort member was nominally healthy, though immune exposures that went unrecorded were likely present. The donor was CMV seronegative and belonged to the group of 352 seronegative cohort members. A peripheral blood sample was collected from each donor, and TCR beta sequencing was performed on peripheral blood mononuclear cells. Genomic DNA extraction from the blood cell samples was performed with the Qiagen DNeasy Blood Extraction Kit. The library was built by means of the immunoSEQ multiplex PCR assay. For the multiplex PCR, a mixture combining 60 forward primers for TCR Vbeta segments and 13 reverse primers for TCR Jbeta segments was used. The CDR3 region of rearranged TCR beta genes was amplified from genomic DNA by a multiplex PCR assay. On the Illumina HiSeq System, the amplified TCR beta libraries were sequenced as 87-base-pair reads. The paper's data handling went like this. A later analysis counted tens of millions of unique TCR beta chains across the 666 repertoires, and around 9.9 million of these chains were shared by at least two donors. A nearest-neighbor algorithm error-corrected the raw reads and collapsed the reads into unique sequences, merging closely related sequences to remove PCR and sequencing errors. V, D and J gene segments were assigned by aligning CDR3 sequences to IMGT reference sequences. For a sequence to be retained, a match of at least six nucleotides to both a V gene segment and a J gene segment was required. A rearrangement counted as productive if the CDR3 had no stop codons and remained in frame with V and J, and every other rearrangement counted as non-productive. Following IMGT convention, CDR3 was defined as the stretch from the second conserved V-encoded cysteine to the conserved J-encoded phenylalanine. The earlier analysis of more than 450 of the donors excluded sequences that lacked an unambiguous match to a single V gene segment. In an earlier analysis of several hundred of the donors, a V segment was called functional when productive rearrangements were above 56.7%, and segregating when the standard deviation between donors exceeded 5%. To diagnose cytomegalovirus status from the catalog of TCR beta chain sequences, a statistical classification framework was built. A later analysis assigned V and J genes by comparing TCR nucleotide sequences with IMGT/GENE-DB human TR gene sequences. In a later analysis, CDR3 sequences and most-parsimonious VDJ recombination scenarios were assigned using the TCRdist pipeline. In a later analysis, each TCR beta chain was defined by its CDR3 amino acid sequence together with its V-gene family, and reads without a unique V-gene family were excluded. A later analysis removed roughly 590 highly shared, low-generation-probability nucleotide sequences to deal with suspected cross-contamination and a sequencing artifact. For each public chain, a later analysis derived a clonal expansion index from normalized ranks of inferred template counts within each repertoire. In a later analysis, generation probabilities were computed with a VDJ recombination model fitted to out-of-frame rearrangements, and the resulting probabilities were checked against IGoR. Hypergeometric tests were used in a later analysis to score TCR-TCR, TCR-HLA and TCR-CMV co-occurrence, with a repertoire-size bias correction applied to the TCR pairs. To estimate false discovery rates, a later analysis permuted the HLA or CMV assignments 20 times. In a later analysis, co-occurring TCRs were grouped with DBSCAN, and TCRdist sequence similarity was added when clustering was performed within HLA-allele-positive subsets. For co-occurrence clustering, repertoires with fewer than 30,000 or more than 120,000 public chains were excluded, along with about five repertoires with anomalous nucleotide sharing. TCRdb re-hosts the immuneACCESS table, in-frame sequences only. Its copies lack some clones; in the studies checked, an unresolved V gene accounts for under half of them, and the cause for the rest is not known. Clone size and the V and J calls come from that table; the DNA yielded D and trimming. The sample contains 200,000 to 250,000 clones, roughly 75% of them found a single time. The ten largest clones take up less than 2% of the sample.

CDR1 SNHLY and CDR2 FYNNEI were looked up in the germline V gene. V lost 3 bases and J lost 0 bases, and the count of bases not matched to a germline gene is 3. The CDR3 numbers 15 residues from cysteine through phenylalanine. Only the CDR3 DNA is retained, 45 bases long and in frame from the first base. This receptor was taken from a woman in her thirties in good health and CMV-seronegative. The chain links TRBV2 with TRBJ2-3, with 7 bases in between that match TRBD2. The source material was PBMCs. At the DNA level, the sequence is TGTGCCAGCAGTGATGGGGGGGGAAGCACAGATACGCAGTATTTT. It translates to CASSDGGGSTDTQYF.